These 16 T cell receptor beta chains were all obtained from the same sample, sequenced in a study of PD-L1 blockade in urothelial cancer. TCRdb's copy holds only in-frame clones and misses some; the assay was immunoSEQ multiplex PCR. The sample shows some 76,000 clones, 85% to 90% of them seen only once. Material: PBMCs, obtained around atezolizumab (anti-PD-L1) treatment. The source of these receptors is a man in his sixties with urothelial cancer.

The chain employs TRBV27 and TRBJ1-1, with a tentative D call TRBD1 (5 bases). Germline-derived CDR1 and CDR2 are MNHEY and SMNVEV (reference sequence). V lost 5 bases and J 6 bases, leaving 19 bases between the germline ends. CDR3 length: 15 residues. The chain's CDR3 is CASSPLGEAGPEAFF. CDR3 DNA: TGTGCCAGCAGTCCGCTTGGCGAAGCAGGGCCTGAAGCTTTCTTT.

The chain joins TRBV2 to TRBJ1-4; D not resolved. Trimming pared 0 bases from V and 3 bases from J, leaving 20 bases between. This CDR3 has 19 amino acids. Germline V gives CDR1 SNHLY, CDR2 FYNNEI. The DNA of the CDR3 is TGTGCCAGCAGTGAAGCGCTGGGCCTAGGGAGCTTGGCTAATGAAAAACTGTTTTTT. Protein: CASSEALGLGSLANEKLFF.

This clone came up once. This chain joins TRBV4-3 and TRBJ2-3, with 9 bases fitting TRBD2. Germline V CDR1 and CDR2: LGHNA, YSLEER. Losses at the gene ends were 2 bases for V and 6 bases for J; bases not matched to a gene: 9. This CDR3 has 16 residues. The CDR3 region has the DNA TGCGCCAGCAGCCAAAGGCTAGCGGGGACCCAGGATACGCAGTATTTT. Its protein is CASSQRLAGTQDTQYF.

This clone came up once. The chain combines TRBV10-3 with TRBJ2-1; 7 positions agree with TRBD2. Germline V gene sequence: CDR1 ENHRY, CDR2 SYGVKD. The length of the CDR3 is 15 residues. Trimming cost V 10 bases and J 5 bases; bases outside gene matches: 14. CDR3 amino acids: CATRSRGDFNNEQFF. CDR3 DNA sequence: TGTGCCACCAGGTCTCGGGGGGATTTTAACAATGAGCAGTTCTTC.

V is TRBV9 and J is TRBJ2-5; D is uncertain. Germline V gene lookup returns CDR1 SGDLS and CDR2 YYNGEE. V shed 2 bases and J shed 0 bases, with 5 bases lying between them. This CDR3 has 13 amino acids. CDR3 sequence reads: CASSVTDQETQYF. The CDR3 nucleotides read TGTGCCAGCAGCGTCACAGACCAAGAGACCCAGTACTTC. The variable domain in full, completed from reference TRBV9 and TRBJ2-5, reads DSGVTQTPKHLITATGQRVTLRCSPRSGDLSVYWYQQSLDQGLQFLIQYYNGEERAKGNILERFSAQQFPDLHSELNLSSLELGDSALYFCASSVTDQETQYFGPGTRLLVL.

This chain connects TRBV5-6 to TRBJ2-7; D is possibly TRBD2 (5 bases). Germline V lookup: CDR1 SGHDT, CDR2 YYEEEE. Trimming removed 0 bases from V and 6 bases from J, with 13 bases in between. There are 14 residues in the CDR3. The CDR3 DNA is TGTGCCAGCAGCTTGGACGGGAACCGGCGCGAGCAGTACTTC. Amino acids: CASSLDGNRREQYF.

The chain employs TRBV4-1 and TRBJ1-1; D is perhaps TRBD1 (6 bases). The V and J ends lost 3 bases and 1 base respectively, with 12 bases between them. The CDR3 covers 15 residues. CDR1 MGHRA and CDR2 YSYEKL come from the germline V gene. Written as DNA, the CDR3 is TGCGCCAGCAGCCATGATACAGGGAGGAACACTGAAGCTTTCTTT. It yields the protein CASSHDTGRNTEAFF.

The gene calls are TRBV7-3 and TRBJ2-1; 8 bases are a match to TRBD2. CDR1 is SGHTA, CDR2 FQGTGA, per germline. The CDR3 is 14 amino acids. After removal of 2 bases from V and 8 bases from J, the junction contained 5 bases not matched to a gene. CDR3 protein: CASSLSGGAHEQFF. CDR3 sequence (DNA): TGTGCCAGCAGCTTATCCGGGGGGGCACATGAGCAGTTCTTC.

The CDR3 region is CASSLRLLIGDEQFF. CDR3 nucleotides: TGTGCCAGCAGCTTAAGACTGCTTATCGGCGATGAGCAGTTCTTC. V usage is TRBV7-2 and J usage is TRBJ2-1, with no clear D. The CDR3 sequence is 15 residues long. Germline V gene data show CDR1 as SGHTA and CDR2 as FQGNSA. V lost 2 bases and J lost 8, with 16 bases in between. The complete variable domain, with remaining parts taken from reference TRBV7-2 and TRBJ2-1, reads GAGVSQSPSNKVTEKGKDVELRCDPISGHTALYWYRQSLGQGLEFLIYFQGNSAPDKSGLPSDRFSAERTGGSVSTLTIQRTQQEDSAVYLCASSLRLLIGDEQFFGPGTRLTVL.

The rearrangement joins TRBV10-3 to TRBJ1-6, with 10 bases matching TRBD1. Germline loops: CDR1 ENHRY, CDR2 SYGVKD. The CDR3 is 14 residues long. V was clipped by 2 bases and J by 11 bases; unmatched bases: 3. The CDR3 sequence is CAISEEGQGTPLHF. As DNA, the CDR3 is TGTGCCATCAGTGAGGAGGGACAGGGGACACCCCTCCACTTT.

The V gene is TRBV7-2, the J gene TRBJ2-1, with D maybe TRBD2 (6 bases). The CDR3 spans 14 residues. With 3 bases removed from V and 4 bases from J, the gap between germline ends came to 10 bases. The germline V gene encodes CDR1 SGHTA and CDR2 FQGNSA. The CDR3 loop reads CASSLGREYNEQFF. Here the CDR3 DNA reads TGTGCCAGCAGCTTGGGACGGGAGTACAATGAGCAGTTCTTC.

The chain has TRBV19 and TRBJ2-2; D is possibly TRBD1 (6 bases). CDR1 is LNHDA, CDR2 SQIVND, per germline (reference sequence). Trimming took off 5 bases at V and 0 bases at J, with 10 bases between the two ends. CDR3 length equals 15 residues. This CDR3 reads CASSFRGTNTGELFF. The CDR3 region has the DNA TGTGCCAGTAGTTTTAGGGGGACGAACACCGGGGAGCTGTTTTTT.

The chain uses TRBV10-2 and TRBJ2-2; the match to TRBD1 covers 7 bases. The CDR3 extends over 15 amino acids. V was pared by 4 bases and J by 2 bases, with 4 bases of the junction left unmatched. The V gene's germline CDR1 is WSHSY and CDR2 SAAADI. In DNA form, the CDR3 reads TGCGCCAGCAGTGTGGGGACAGCAAACACCGGGGAGCTGTTTTTT. Translating it yields CASSVGTANTGELFF.

V and J are TRBV7-2 and TRBJ1-2; no definite D call. Germline lookup yields CDR1 SGHTA and CDR2 FQGNSA. The CDR3 is made up of 12 amino acids. The germline V and J ends were trimmed by 4 bases and 10 bases, with 13 bases remaining between them. CDR3 nucleotides: TGTGCCAGCAGCTCCTCGGAGATCTCCTACACCTTC. It codes for CASSSSEISYTF.

The genes are TRBV5-6 and TRBJ1-2, with 9 bases aligning to TRBD1. From germline, CDR1 is SGHDT and CDR2 YYEEEE. The CDR3 spans 15 residues. V was pared by 3 bases and J by 6 bases, with 9 bases of the junction left unmatched. CDR3: CASSSWGTGGHGYTF. As DNA, the CDR3 is TGTGCCAGCAGCTCCTGGGGCACAGGGGGCCATGGCTACACCTTC.

As DNA, the CDR3 is TGTGCCAGTAGTAGGGACAGAAAATCGTATGAAAAACTGTTTTTT. As protein: CASSRDRKSYEKLFF. J is TRBJ1-4 and V is TRBV19; 7 bases map to TRBD1. The CDR3 has 15 amino acids. Per the germline V gene, CDR1 is LNHDA and CDR2 is SQIVND (reference sequence). The V gene end was trimmed by 4 bases and the J gene end by 6 bases; junction bases not matched to a gene: 8.